The rows below give T cell receptor beta chains drawn from one sample of a study of cytomegalovirus exposure and HLA in healthy donors. Libraries were prepared by immunoSEQ multiplex PCR; TCRdb keeps only in-frame clonotypes and omits some of them. The data contain more than 140,000 clones, roughly four fifths of them singletons. Sequenced material: PBMCs. The receptors come from a man aged 18 to 29 in good health and CMV-seropositive. Each CDR3 is given without its conserved first and last residue. Clone size is not always given. Where it is, it says once, few, many or a class for expanded clones.

TRBV18	.	TRBJ1-5	ASSPRAGTESNQPQH
TRBV5-5	once	TRBJ2-7	ASSAGLAGAREQY
TRBV6-5	.	TRBJ2-5	ASTAAGGGETQY
TRBV28	.	TRBJ2-7	ASGGDWKPHARSYEQY
TRBV2	.	TRBJ2-1	ASSLSEEYNEQF
TRBV5-6	few	TRBJ1-2	ASSFVANYGYT
TRBV7-9	few	TRBJ1-2	ASSQGRGQGADGYT
TRBV6-1	.	TRBJ2-7	ASSEDRTGAYEQY
TRBV28	.	TRBJ1-1	ASSPQGRTEAF
TRBV6-1	.	TRBJ2-7	ASSESGGRYEQY
TRBV6-5	.	TRBJ1-1	ASNRGLNTEAF
TRBV19	.	TRBJ2-1	ASSIGGDEQF
TRBV6-1	.	TRBJ2-1	ASSDGGGSTLYNEQF
TRBV5-1	.	TRBJ2-2	ASSFIGTTNTGELF
TRBV5-1	.	TRBJ2-1	ASNEGTLYNEQF
TRBV10-2	few	TRBJ1-3	ASSGPLQEFSGNTIY
TRBV6-6	few	TRBJ2-7	ASRPGQGFDEQY
TRBV15	.	TRBJ2-7	ATSRDAWTSGTYEQY
TRBV7-8	.	TRBJ1-2	ASSSNREVGT
TRBV19	once	TRBJ2-2	ASSQTGELF
TRBV7-2	.	TRBJ2-7	ASSLRGQGAREQY
TRBV28	.	TRBJ2-7	ASSLSGAEQY
TRBV30	once	TRBJ2-2	AWRPISGVRTGELF
TRBV6-1	.	TRBJ1-3	ASKGQPSSGNTIY
TRBV29-1	few	TRBJ1-5	SVEDPRTGKGGNQPQH
TRBV5-1	.	TRBJ2-7	ASSLDKYYEQY
TRBV2	.	TRBJ1-1	ASSEVRTEAF
TRBV5-1	.	TRBJ2-1	ASTPSPQREYNEQF
TRBV5-1	.	TRBJ1-1	ASSLGFGVLNTEAF
TRBV19	.	TRBJ2-7	ASSPDPGEQY
TRBV28	.	TRBJ1-1	ASSPRDIYEAF
TRBV27	.	TRBJ2-7	ASSYAGAGTYEQY
TRBV28	once	TRBJ2-7	ASSAFRSSYEQY
TRBV28	.	TRBJ1-5	ASSDGQISNQPQH
TRBV14	.	TRBJ2-7	ASSPEGQVITYEQY
TRBV6-6	.	TRBJ2-1	ASSPGTSGSNEQF
TRBV19	.	TRBJ1-1	ASNAAGMSTEAF
TRBV6-5	.	TRBJ2-4	ASSYSTKNIQY
TRBV5-1	.	TRBJ1-5	ASSAGSNQPQH
TRBV6-5	.	TRBJ2-7	ASSDHRVGEQY
TRBV6-5	.	TRBJ1-2	ASSYSSGVLGYT
TRBV11-2	.	TRBJ1-1	ASSPSVMARGTEAF
TRBV6-5	.	TRBJ2-7	ASSYTRDTEQY
TRBV4-1	.	.	ASSQDYEQY